The entry below gives a single T cell receptor beta chain sequence along with its context. The sample comes from a study of T-cell reconstitution after alpha-beta-depleted transplantation in children. The authors prepared the TCRbeta library with unique molecular identifiers. TCRdb independently ran MiXCR on the PCR reads; one entry per CDR3 protein. The table includes about 460,000 distinct CDR3 sequences, about 12% detected once. The TCR was taken from a human donor who donated a stem cell graft to a child with combined immunodeficiency. The sequencing here drew on PBMCs from the stem cell graft donor, taken from the stem cell graft.

The CDR3 protein is CASSVGPQGYEQYF. The CDR3 DNA is TGTGCCAGCAGCGTAGGTCCCCAAGGGTACGAGCAGTACTTC. The V and J genes are TRBV9 and TRBJ2-7; D remains ambiguous. The CDR3 runs to 14 residues. Per the germline V gene, CDR1 is SGDLS and CDR2 is YYNGEE. Trimming removed 0 bases at V and 4 bases at J, with 11 bases between.